These 32 T cell receptor beta chains share one sample of origin, sequenced in a study of blood T cells in healthy people across ages. Sample-barcoded 5' priming and a J-beta primer mix drove a second PCR of about 6 to 12 cycles. TCRdb re-analysed the 5' RACE reads in MiXCR, keeping a single row per CDR3 protein. The sample shows 700,000 or so distinct CDR3 sequences, approximately 22% of them seen only once. Sequenced sample: blood. Receptors were obtained from a man in his 70s in good health.

The rearrangement links TRBV19 to TRBJ1-1, with a weak D call TRBD1 (6 bases). The V end was cut by 9 bases, the J end by 1 base, with 15 bases between. The CDR3 sequence is 14 residues long. In germline, CDR1 is LNHDA, CDR2 SQIVND (reference sequence). CDR3 coding DNA: TGTGCCAGCACCAGGGGCAACGCGAACACTGAAGCTTTCTTT. It encodes CASTRGNANTEAFF.

A few counts support this clonotype. This CDR3 is CASSTGGGSGNTIYF. The CDR3, as DNA: TGCGCCAGCAGCACCGGAGGGGGTTCTGGAAACACCATATATTTT. V usage is TRBV5-1 and J usage is TRBJ1-3; a possible D gene is TRBD1 (6 bases). CDR3 length: 15 amino acids. V was cut by 4 bases and J by 1 base, with 12 bases left in between. Germline assignment: CDR1 SGHRS and CDR2 YFSETQ.

This clonotype was counted at least ten times. The gene calls are TRBV11-3 and TRBJ1-4; D gene ambiguous. V dropped 3 bases and J dropped 4 bases, with 6 bases sitting between them. In germline, CDR1 is SGHNT, CDR2 YENEEA. The CDR3 spans 13 residues. CDR3 amino acids: CASSLGRNEKLFF. The CDR3 nucleotides read TGTGCCAGCAGCTTGGGCCGTAATGAAAAACTGTTTTTT.

In this sample, this clonotype turned up a few times. The genes are TRBV12-3 or TRBV12-4 and TRBJ2-1, with 10 bases aligning to TRBD2. Germline trimming cut 9 bases from V and 4 bases from J; bases unmatched to any gene: 15. The CDR3 covers 17 residues. The CDR3 protein is CASRGSSGRNLYNEQFF. Written as DNA, the CDR3 is TGTGCCAGTAGGGGAAGTAGCGGGAGGAATTTGTACAATGAGCAGTTCTTC.

This chain joins TRBV10-3 and TRBJ2-3; weak D call: TRBD2 (5 bases). Germline CDR1 reads ENHRY; CDR2 reads SYGVKD. CDR3 size: 14 residues. V lost 7 bases to trimming and J lost 3 bases, with 14 bases between them. This CDR3 reads CAINPESGTDTQYF. In nucleotides, the CDR3 is TGTGCCATCAACCCGGAGAGCGGTACAGATACGCAGTATTTT.

This clonotype was observed a handful of times. The chain employs TRBV7-9 and TRBJ1-2; 7 bases fit TRBD1. Unmatched junction bases numbered 8, after V lost 5 bases and J lost 2 bases. Looked up from germline, CDR1 is SEHNR and CDR2 is FQNEAQ (reference sequence). The CDR3 is 15 amino acids. CDR3 amino acids: CASSETGYGNYGYTF. The CDR3 nucleotides read TGTGCCAGCAGCGAGACAGGGTACGGGAACTATGGCTACACCTTC.

The chain uses TRBV25-1 and TRBJ2-5, with 7 bases that match TRBD1. The J call could be wrong; TRBJ2-7 is a better fit for the DNA end. The germline CDR1 and CDR2 sequences are MGHDK and SYGVNS. The CDR3 is 13 amino acids. In nucleotides, the CDR3 is TGTGCCAGCAGTGAGGACAGGACCTACGAGCAGTACTTC. Amino acid sequence: CASSEDRTYEQYF.

The rearrangement links TRBV19 to TRBJ1-2; perhaps TRBD1 as D (6 bases). This CDR3 region has 13 residues. Germline values: CDR1 LNHDA, CDR2 SQIVND (reference sequence). V gave up 5 bases and J gave up 5 bases, with 12 bases separating them. This chain's CDR3 is CASSEQGSYGYTF. Written as DNA, the CDR3 is TGTGCCAGTAGTGAACAGGGATCGTATGGCTACACCTTC.

The chain is built from TRBV20-1 and TRBJ1-2, with no clear D. This CDR3 is 12 amino acids long. The V and J ends lost 3 bases and 0 bases respectively, with 5 bases between them. Germline CDR1 reads DFQATT; CDR2 reads SNEGSKA (reference sequence). The CDR3 spells CSASATNYGYTF. CDR3 nucleotides: TGCAGTGCTAGTGCAACTAACTATGGCTACACCTTC.

The chain employs TRBV21-1 and TRBJ2-1; TRBD2 reflects the table's D call only, with no check against the DNA. TRBV21-1 has pseudogene status. The length of the CDR3 is 19 residues. DNA of the CDR3: TGTGCCAGCAGCCCACTAGGTCGTAATGGGGAGAGCTCCTACAATGAGCAGTTCTTC. Residues: CASSPLGRNGESSYNEQFF.

To note about this clonotype: A much larger clone sits a single nucleotide away, making a read error possible. CDR3 bases: TGTGCCAGCAGCTTATACAGCACAGAAACGCAGTATTTT. Translation: CASSLYSTETQYF. The chain recombines TRBV7-9 with TRBJ2-3, with D unclear. CDR3 length equals 13 residues. Germline V gives CDR1 SEHNR, CDR2 FQNEAQ (reference sequence).

This sequence joins TRBV9 and TRBJ2-1; TRBD2 is a possible D gene (5 bases). Looked up from germline, CDR1 is SGDLS and CDR2 is YYNGEE. The V gene lost 3 bases and the J gene lost 0 bases, with 10 bases spanning the gap. This CDR3 region has 15 residues. The CDR3 loop is CASSEAGSSYNEQFF. The CDR3 region has the DNA TGTGCCAGCAGCGAGGCGGGTAGCTCCTACAATGAGCAGTTCTTC.

The V call is TRBV6-4, the J call TRBJ1-3, with D perhaps matching TRBD1 (5 bases). The CDR3 is made up of 13 amino acids. With 8 bases removed from V and 4 bases from J, the gap between germline ends came to 12 bases. Germline CDR1 and CDR2: MRHNA and SNTAGT. In nucleotides, the CDR3 is TGTGCCAGCTCGACGGGGCCCGGAAACACCATATATTTT. Its translation: CASSTGPGNTIYF.

This clonotype appeared a few times. V usage is TRBV12-3 or TRBV12-4 and J usage is TRBJ1-2; no firm D call. The V gene lost 1 base and the J gene lost 8 bases, with 11 bases spanning the gap. This CDR3 region has 13 residues. CDR3 protein: CASSLVSVDGYTF. CDR3 coding DNA: TGTGCCAGCAGTTTAGTGTCAGTTGACGGCTACACCTTC.

J is TRBJ1-3 and V is TRBV12-3 or TRBV12-4, with D perhaps TRBD1 (5 bases). CDR3 size: 13 residues. Trimming left V 6 bases short and J 12 bases short, with 18 bases between. CDR3 coding DNA: TGTGCCAGCAGGCGGTCCAGGGAATCCCACATATATTTT. Its translation is CASRRSRESHIYF.

V gene TRBV5-5 combines with J gene TRBJ2-5, with D tentatively TRBD1 (5 bases). The J call is uncertain, as TRBJ2-7 better fits the DNA end. Germline V CDR1 and CDR2: SGHKS, YYEKEE (reference sequence). The length of the CDR3 is 14 residues. The CDR3: CASSLGGPFYEQYV. The CDR3 bases are TGTGCCAGCAGCTTGGGGGGCCCGTTCTACGAGCAGTACGTC.

V usage is TRBV7-9 and J usage is TRBJ1-5; D is unresolved. This CDR3 is 15 amino acids long. The V gene's germline CDR1 is SEHNR and CDR2 FQNEAQ (reference sequence). Between the trimmed V and J ends, which lost 5 bases and 2 bases, there was a span of 13 bases. DNA for the CDR3: TGTGCCAGCAGCCCGAACAGAGGAGGCAATCAGCCCCAGCATTTT. It yields the protein CASSPNRGGNQPQHF.

V gene TRBV7-2 combines with J gene TRBJ2-1, with 7 positions matching TRBD2. The V and J ends lost 5 bases and 0 bases, in that order; junction bases with no gene match: 10. Germline assignment: CDR1 SGHTA and CDR2 FQGNSA. This CDR3 is built from 17 residues. The CDR3 sequence is CASSVGLGAGSYNEQFF. The CDR3 DNA follows: TGTGCCAGCAGCGTTGGACTAGGGGCGGGCTCCTACAATGAGCAGTTCTTC.

The gene calls are TRBV20-1 and TRBJ2-2, with 7 bases identical to TRBD2. The V gene end was trimmed by 3 bases and the J gene end by 6 bases; junction bases not matched to a gene: 7. This CDR3 is built from 14 residues. Germline V gives CDR1 DFQATT, CDR2 SNEGSKA (reference sequence). CDR3 DNA sequence: TGCAGTGCTAGTCTCCCGGGAGGAGCCGGGGAGCTGTTTTTT. Residues: CSASLPGGAGELFF.

The chain links TRBV2 to TRBJ2-7; 10 bases fit TRBD1. The CDR3 consists of 13 residues. With 9 bases clipped from V and 3 bases from J, the junction kept 5 bases outside the gene matches. Looked up from germline, CDR1 is SNHLY and CDR2 is FYNNEI. The CDR3, as DNA: TGTGCCAGTGGGACAGGGGAACGCTACGAGCAGTACTTC. It is translated as CASGTGERYEQYF.

This clonotype was observed at least ten times. The genes are TRBV6-1 and TRBJ1-4, with D tentatively TRBD1 (6 bases). The CDR3 is made up of 15 amino acids. Germline loops: CDR1 MNHNS, CDR2 SASEGT. The V end was cut by 1 base, the J end by 7 bases, with 13 bases between. In nucleotides, the CDR3 is TGTGCCAGCAGTGAAGTGAGGGGGGCGGGTGAAAAACTGTTTTTT. Its protein is CASSEVRGAGEKLFF.

There are a few counts of this clonotype. This chain joins TRBV19 and TRBJ2-5, with a tentative D call TRBD2 (6 bases). V was pared by 5 bases and J by 0 bases, with 16 bases between. Germline V gives CDR1 LNHDA, CDR2 SQIVND (reference sequence). This CDR3 contains 16 residues. The CDR3, as DNA: TGTGCCAGTAGTCTATTGGGACTCTCGTACCAAGAGACCCAGTACTTC. Protein sequence: CASSLLGLSYQETQYF.

The V gene is TRBV6-1, the J gene TRBJ2-4; 7 bases align to TRBD1. This CDR3 has 13 residues. CDR1 is MNHNS and CDR2 is SASEGT in the germline V gene. The V gene end was trimmed by 8 bases and the J gene end by 4 bases; junction bases not matched to a gene: 5. CDR3 sequence (DNA): TGTGCCAGCGATGACAGGGCGAAAAACATTCAGTACTTC. Amino acids: CASDDRAKNIQYF.

For this clonotype: An end of the junction does not agree with germline; a read error may underlie this. V is TRBV7-9 and J is TRBJ1-2; weak D call: TRBD1 (5 bases). The germline V gene encodes CDR1 SEHNR and CDR2 FQNEAQ (reference sequence). The CDR3 is 16 residues long. The CDR3 loop reads CASSDSQGSLLYGHTF. Here the CDR3 DNA reads TGTGCCAGCAGCGACAGCCAGGGCTCCCTGCTCTATGGCCACACCTTC.

This chain uses TRBV19 with TRBJ2-5, with a weak D call TRBD1 (6 bases). V was shortened by 5 bases and J by 3 bases, with 16 bases between the two germline ends. In germline, CDR1 is LNHDA, CDR2 SQIVND (reference sequence). The CDR3 is 15 amino acids. CDR3 sequence: CASSLLGQPKETQYF. DNA for the CDR3: TGTGCCAGTAGTCTCCTAGGACAGCCAAAAGAGACCCAGTACTTC.

The chain joins TRBV2 to TRBJ2-1; 7 bases fit TRBD1. CDR1 SNHLY and CDR2 FYNNEI come from the germline V gene. The CDR3 runs to 15 residues. V lost 4 bases and J lost 1; bases outside the gene matches: 4. The CDR3 DNA sequence: TGTGCCAGCAGTGGCAGGACAGGATCCTACAATGAGCAGTTCTTC. Translated, it gives CASSGRTGSYNEQFF.

J is TRBJ1-4 and V is TRBV10-3; no definite D call. CDR1 ENHRY and CDR2 SYGVKD come from the germline V gene. V lost 6 bases, J lost 6 bases, and 11 bases lay in between. This CDR3 comprises 13 residues. The CDR3 here is CAIRPGQYEKLFF. CDR3 in DNA: TGTGCCATCAGACCGGGCCAGTATGAAAAACTGTTTTTT.

In this sample, this clonotype turned up a few times. The V gene is TRBV7-9, the J gene TRBJ2-5; no definite D call. V was cut by 1 base and J by 3 bases, with 12 bases left in between. Germline-derived CDR1 and CDR2 are SEHNR and FQNEAQ (reference sequence). The CDR3 is 15 amino acids. In nucleotides, the CDR3 is TGTGCCAGCAGCTTAGAATTCCGAGGAGAAGAGACCCAGTACTTC. This sequence encodes CASSLEFRGEETQYF.

This clonotype was seen a few times. This chain uses TRBV7-9 with TRBJ2-5; D is unresolved. The CDR3 loop spans 16 amino acids. The germline CDR1 and CDR2 sequences are SEHNR and FQNEAQ (reference sequence). Trimming took off 2 bases at V and 4 bases at J, with 17 bases between the two ends. The CDR3 nucleotides read TGTGCCAGCAGCTTACGCCACCCCGAGTATGGAGAGACCCAGTACTTC. Protein sequence: CASSLRHPEYGETQYF.

This clonotype is a singleton in its sample. This chain connects TRBV7-2 to TRBJ1-5; a weak D match, TRBD1 (6 bases). Looked up from germline, CDR1 is SGHTA and CDR2 is FQGNSA. The CDR3 loop spans 17 amino acids. V shed 0 bases and J shed 6 bases, with 18 bases lying between them. For the CDR3, the DNA is TGTGCCAGCAGCTTAGCAATCTTTGGGGGCCGTGTTCAGCCCCAGCATTTT. It codes for CASSLAIFGGRVQPQHF.

The CDR3 DNA reads TGTGCCAGCAGTTATGAGCTAGCGGACAACACCGGGGAGCTGTTTTTT. This gives the protein CASSYELADNTGELFF. The chain employs TRBV6-5 and TRBJ2-2; TRBD2 matches 7 bases. Germline values: CDR1 MNHEY, CDR2 SVGAGI. V gave up 3 bases and J gave up 2 bases; unmatched junction bases: 6. The CDR3 has 16 residues.

As regards this clonotype: At one boundary the junction diverges from the germline segment, which might be a read error. J is TRBJ2-3 and V is TRBV7-8; no clear D. Per germline, CDR1 SGHVS and CDR2 FQNEAQ. The length of the CDR3 is 11 residues. The CDR3 loop is CASRSKDTQYF. CDR3 DNA sequence: TGTGCCAGCCGCTCAAAGGATACCCAGTATTTT.